This paragraph reports one T cell receptor beta chain. No antigen is known for it. Trimming pared 8 bases from V and 0 bases from J, leaving 11 bases between. This CDR3 spans 14 amino acids. Germline V gene lookup returns CDR1 GTSNPN and CDR2 SVGIG (reference sequence). This sample is part of a study of OX40 agonist ivuxolimab in advanced cancers. The wider study: The drug used for patients, ivuxolimab, was an agonistic anti-OX40 (CD134) antibody.

Sequencing was performed with immunoSEQ multiplex PCR; in TCRdb, only in-frame clones are kept and a portion is missing. The table has over 75,000 clones, roughly 87% seen once. The study's findings and limits: CD8+ T cells (on average) carried more expanded clones than CD4+ T cells.

J is TRBJ1-6 and V is TRBV30; a possible D gene is TRBD1 (6 bases). Sequenced here: CD4+ or CD8+ T cells sorted from blood, sampled in a trial of the OX40 agonist ivuxolimab. The sequence was obtained from an adult with an advanced solid tumor such as melanoma, head and neck, liver or kidney cancer. CDR3 protein: CAAGGRSYNSPLHF. The CDR3 coding sequence is TGTGCCGCGGGGGGCCGCTCCTATAATTCACCCCTCCACTTT.